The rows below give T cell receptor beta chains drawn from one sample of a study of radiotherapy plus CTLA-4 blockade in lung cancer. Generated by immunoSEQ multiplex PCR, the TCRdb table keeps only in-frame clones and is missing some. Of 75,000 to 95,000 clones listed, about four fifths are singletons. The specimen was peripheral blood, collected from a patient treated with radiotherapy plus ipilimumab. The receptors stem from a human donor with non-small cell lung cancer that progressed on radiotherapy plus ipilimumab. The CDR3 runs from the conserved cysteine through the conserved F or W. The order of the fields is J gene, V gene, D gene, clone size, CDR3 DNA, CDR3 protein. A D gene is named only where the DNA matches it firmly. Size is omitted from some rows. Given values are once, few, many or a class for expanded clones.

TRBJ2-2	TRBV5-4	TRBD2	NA	TGTGCCAGCAGCGGGGGACTAGCGGGAGCCGGGGAGCTGTTTTTT	CASSGGLAGAGELFF
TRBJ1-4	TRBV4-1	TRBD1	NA	TGCGCCAGCAGCCCCGGACAGGGAAATGAAAAACTGTTTTTT	CASSPGQGNEKLFF
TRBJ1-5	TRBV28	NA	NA	TGTGCCAGCACGGGGTCGGAGAATCAGCCCCAGCATTTT	CASTGSENQPQHF
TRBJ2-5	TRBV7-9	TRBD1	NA	TGTGCCAGCAGTCCGAACCGACAGGGGGAAGAGACCCAGTACTTC	CASSPNRQGEETQYF
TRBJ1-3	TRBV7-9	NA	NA	TGTGCCAGCAGCTTAGCGTCGGGGACCATATATTTT	CASSLASGTIYF
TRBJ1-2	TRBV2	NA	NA	TGTGCCAGCAGTGAAGGGGCAGGGATGGTGGGCTACACCTTC	CASSEGAGMVGYTF
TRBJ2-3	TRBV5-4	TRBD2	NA	TGTGCCAGCACCCGTAGCGGGGGGGGATCAGATACGCAGTATTTT	CASTRSGGGSDTQYF
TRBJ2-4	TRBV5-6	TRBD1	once	TGTGCCAGCAGCAACGGGACAGGGGCGCCCTTAGCCAAAAACATTCAGTACTTC	CASSNGTGAPLAKNIQYF
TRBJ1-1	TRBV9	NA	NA	TGTGCCAGCAGCGTAGGGGTTTCCACTGAAGCTTTCTTT	CASSVGVSTEAFF
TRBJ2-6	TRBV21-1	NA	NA	TGTGCCAGCAGCTTGGAAGGGAGTGGCACTGGGGCCAACGTCCTGACTTTC	CASSLEGSGTGANVLTF
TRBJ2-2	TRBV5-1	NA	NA	TGCGCCAGCAGCGAGAGACGGACCGTACTGGGGCTAGGGGAGCTGTTTTTT	CASSERRTVLGLGELFF
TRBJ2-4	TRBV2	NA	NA	TGTGCCAGCAGATTGGGCAGGGAGATTTTGGGGACCAAAAACATTCAGTACTTC	CASRLGREILGTKNIQYF
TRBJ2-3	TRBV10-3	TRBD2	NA	TGTGCCATCAGTCTAGCGGAAGGCACAGATACGCAGTATTTT	CAISLAEGTDTQYF
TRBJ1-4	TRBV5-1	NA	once	TGCGCCAGCAGCCCCCGGGCCTCAACTAATGAAAAACTGTTTTTT	CASSPRASTNEKLFF
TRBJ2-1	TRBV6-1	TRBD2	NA	TGTGCCAGCACCCCGAGTAGCGGGCATTACAATGAGCAGTTCTTC	CASTPSSGHYNEQFF
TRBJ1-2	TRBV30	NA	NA	TGTGCCTGGAGTATTGAGGGGCGGGGGAGTGGCTACACCTTC	CAWSIEGRGSGYTF
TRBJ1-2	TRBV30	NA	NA	TGTGCCTGGAGTGTACTGAGGGGGGTCACCTTC	CAWSVLRGVTF
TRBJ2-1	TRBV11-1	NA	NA	TGTGCCAGCTCCCGGCCCGGGAGCAATGAGCAGTTCTTC	CASSRPGSNEQFF
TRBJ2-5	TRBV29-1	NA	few	TGCAGCGTTACAGGGAGAGGTCCAGAGACCCAGTACTTC	CSVTGRGPETQYF
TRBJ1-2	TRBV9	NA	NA	TGTGCCAGCAGCGAGACAGTAGCTAACTATGGCTACACCTTC	CASSETVANYGYTF
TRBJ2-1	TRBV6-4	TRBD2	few	TGTGCCAGCAGCCTAGCGGGAGGGCCCGGCAATGAGCAGTTCTTC	CASSLAGGPGNEQFF
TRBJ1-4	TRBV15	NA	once	TGTGCCACCAGCAGAGATGCGGGTGAAAAACTGTTTTTT	CATSRDAGEKLFF
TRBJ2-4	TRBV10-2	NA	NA	TGCGCCAGCAGTGAGTTTGCTGACGGGAGTATAGCCAAAAACATTCAGTACTTC	CASSEFADGSIAKNIQYF
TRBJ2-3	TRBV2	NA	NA	TGTGCCAGCATCGGTGCAGGGTTTTCCGATACGCAGTATTTT	CASIGAGFSDTQYF
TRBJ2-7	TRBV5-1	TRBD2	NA	TGCGCCAGCAGCCCACCGACTAGCGGGAACCCTTTAGAGCAGTACTTC	CASSPPTSGNPLEQYF
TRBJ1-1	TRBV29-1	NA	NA	TGCAGCGTTGGGGGGGACACTGAAGCTTTCTTT	CSVGGDTEAFF
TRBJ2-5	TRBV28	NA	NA	TGTGCCAGCAGGAGCCAGGGGAGGGCCGGGACCCAGTACTTC	CASRSQGRAGTQYF
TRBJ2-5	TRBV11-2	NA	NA	TGTGCCAGCAGCGCAAAACGGACAGTAGAGACCCAGTACTTC	CASSAKRTVETQYF
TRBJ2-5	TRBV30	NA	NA	TGTGCCTGGAGTGTGAGTTCGGGGGAGACCCAGTACTTC	CAWSVSSGETQYF
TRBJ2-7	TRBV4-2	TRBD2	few	TGTGCCAGCAGCCAAGTTATAGCGGGGGGATATTACGAGCAGTACTTC	CASSQVIAGGYYEQYF
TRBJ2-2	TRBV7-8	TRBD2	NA	TGTGCCAGCAGCCCGCAACTTGCGGGAGAAGGCACCGGGGAGCTGTTTTTT	CASSPQLAGEGTGELFF
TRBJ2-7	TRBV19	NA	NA	TGTGCCACCGGTCCTAGGAGCTCCTACGAGCAGTACTTC	CATGPRSSYEQYF
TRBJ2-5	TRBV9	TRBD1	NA	TGTGCCAGCAGCGTTACCGGGACAGGGATGTCCCAAGAGACCCAGTACTTC	CASSVTGTGMSQETQYF
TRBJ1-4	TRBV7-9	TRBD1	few	TGTGCCAGCAGCTTAGCTCGGGAGGGGGCCTTCGGTGAAAAACTGTTTTTT	CASSLAREGAFGEKLFF
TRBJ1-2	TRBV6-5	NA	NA	TGTGCCGCAGCGAGCGTGGGCCCACTCTATGGCTACACCTTC	CAAASVGPLYGYTF
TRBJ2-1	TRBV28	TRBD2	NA	TGTGCCAGCAGTCCCGTGACTAGCGGGAGGTTGGGAAATGAGCAGTTCTTC	CASSPVTSGRLGNEQFF
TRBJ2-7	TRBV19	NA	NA	TGTGCCAGTACCCTCCATGAAGGCTACGAGCAGTACTTC	CASTLHEGYEQYF
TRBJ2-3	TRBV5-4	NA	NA	TGTGCCAGCAGCTTGCAATCGTACAGCACAGATACGCAGTATTTT	CASSLQSYSTDTQYF
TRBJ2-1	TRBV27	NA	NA	TGTGCCAGCAGTTTATTAGCGTACAATGAGCAGTTCTTC	CASSLLAYNEQFF
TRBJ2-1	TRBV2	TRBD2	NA	TGTGCCAGCAGTGGTTCTAGCGGGAGTTCGTATGAGCAGTTCTTC	CASSGSSGSSYEQFF
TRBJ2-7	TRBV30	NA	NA	TGTGCCTGGAGTGCCAGCAACGAGCAGTACTTC	CAWSASNEQYF
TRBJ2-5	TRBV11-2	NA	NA	TGTGCCAGCAGCTTGGGCGAGACCCAGTACTTC	CASSLGETQYF
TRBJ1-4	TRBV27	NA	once	NA	CASSTSTGGFEKLFF
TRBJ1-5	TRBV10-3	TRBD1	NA	TGTGCCACGACGACAGGGGAAGGGGGAGCGGGGGAGCCCCAGCATTTT	CATTTGEGGAGEPQHF
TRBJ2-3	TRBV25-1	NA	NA	TGTGCCAGTAGGAGTTGGGACTGGCCAGATACGCAGTATTTT	CASRSWDWPDTQYF